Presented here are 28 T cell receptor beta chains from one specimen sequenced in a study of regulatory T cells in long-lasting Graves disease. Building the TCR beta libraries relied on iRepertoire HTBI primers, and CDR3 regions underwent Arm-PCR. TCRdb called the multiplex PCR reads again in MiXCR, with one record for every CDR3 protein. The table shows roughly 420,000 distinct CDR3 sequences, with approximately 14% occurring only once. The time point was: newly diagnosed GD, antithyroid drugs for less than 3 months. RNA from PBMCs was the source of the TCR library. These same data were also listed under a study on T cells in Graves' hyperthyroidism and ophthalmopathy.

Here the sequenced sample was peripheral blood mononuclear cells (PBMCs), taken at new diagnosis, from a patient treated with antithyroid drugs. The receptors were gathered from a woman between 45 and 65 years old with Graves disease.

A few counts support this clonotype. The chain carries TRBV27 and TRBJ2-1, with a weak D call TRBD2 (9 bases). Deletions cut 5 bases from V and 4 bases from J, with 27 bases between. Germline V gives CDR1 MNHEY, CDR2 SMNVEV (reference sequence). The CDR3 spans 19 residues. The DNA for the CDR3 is TGTGCCAGCAGTCCCCGGGACAGGAAACGACTAGCGGTATACAATGAGCAGTTCTTC. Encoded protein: CASSPRDRKRLAVYNEQFF.

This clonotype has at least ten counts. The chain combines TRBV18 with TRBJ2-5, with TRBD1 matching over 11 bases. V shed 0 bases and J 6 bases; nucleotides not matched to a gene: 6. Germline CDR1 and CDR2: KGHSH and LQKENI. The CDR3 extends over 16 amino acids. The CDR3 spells CASSPPSGQGVKTQYF. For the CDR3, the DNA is TGTGCCAGCTCACCACCGTCGGGACAGGGGGTTAAGACCCAGTACTTC.

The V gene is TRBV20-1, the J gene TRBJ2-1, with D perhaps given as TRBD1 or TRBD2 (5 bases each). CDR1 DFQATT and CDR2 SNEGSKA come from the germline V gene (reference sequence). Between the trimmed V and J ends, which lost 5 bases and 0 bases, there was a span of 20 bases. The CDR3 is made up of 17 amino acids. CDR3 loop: CSAPIGWGTGSYNEQFF. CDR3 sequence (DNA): TGCAGTGCTCCGATCGGTTGGGGGACGGGCTCCTACAATGAGCAGTTCTTC.

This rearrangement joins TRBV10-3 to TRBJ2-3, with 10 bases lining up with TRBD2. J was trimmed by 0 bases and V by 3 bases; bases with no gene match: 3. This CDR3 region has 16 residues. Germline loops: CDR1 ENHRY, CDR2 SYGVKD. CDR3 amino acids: CAISDQTSGSTDTQYF. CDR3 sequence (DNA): TGTGCCATCAGTGATCAGACTAGCGGGAGCACAGATACGCAGTATTTT.

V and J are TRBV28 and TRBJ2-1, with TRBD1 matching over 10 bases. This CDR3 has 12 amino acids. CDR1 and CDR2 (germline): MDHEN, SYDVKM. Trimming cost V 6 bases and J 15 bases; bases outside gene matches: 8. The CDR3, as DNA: TGTGCCAGCAGACCACCGGGACAGGGGACGTTCTTC. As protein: CASRPPGQGTFF. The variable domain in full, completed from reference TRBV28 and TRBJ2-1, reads DVKVTQSSRYLVKRTGEKVFLECVQDMDHENMFWYRQDPGLGLRLIYFSYDVKMKEKGDIPEGYSVSREKKERFSLILESASTNQTSMYLCASRPPGQGTFFGPGTRLTVL.

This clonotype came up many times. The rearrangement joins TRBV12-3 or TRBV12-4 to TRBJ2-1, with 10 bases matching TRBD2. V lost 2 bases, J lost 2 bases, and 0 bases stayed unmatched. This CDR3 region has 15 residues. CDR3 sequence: CASSLSGRAYNEQFF. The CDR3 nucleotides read TGTGCCAGCAGTTTAAGCGGGAGGGCCTACAATGAGCAGTTCTTC.

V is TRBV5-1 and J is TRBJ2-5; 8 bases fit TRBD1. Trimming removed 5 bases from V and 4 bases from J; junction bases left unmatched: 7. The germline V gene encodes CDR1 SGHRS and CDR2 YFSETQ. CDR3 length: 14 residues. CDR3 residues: CASRSDRGGETQYF. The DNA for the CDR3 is TGCGCCAGCAGAAGTGACAGGGGCGGAGAGACCCAGTACTTC.

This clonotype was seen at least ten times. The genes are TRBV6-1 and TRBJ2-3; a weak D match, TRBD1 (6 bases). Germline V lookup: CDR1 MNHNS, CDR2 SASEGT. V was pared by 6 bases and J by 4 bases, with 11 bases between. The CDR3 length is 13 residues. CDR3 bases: TGTGCCAGCAGCTCACAGGGCCCAGATACGCAGTATTTT. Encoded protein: CASSSQGPDTQYF.

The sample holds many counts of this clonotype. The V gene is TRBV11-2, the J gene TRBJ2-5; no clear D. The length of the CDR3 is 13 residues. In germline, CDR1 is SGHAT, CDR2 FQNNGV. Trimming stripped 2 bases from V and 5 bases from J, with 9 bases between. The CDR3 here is CASSLTSRETQYF. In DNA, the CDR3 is TGTGCCAGCAGCTTAACATCTCGGGAGACCCAGTACTTC.

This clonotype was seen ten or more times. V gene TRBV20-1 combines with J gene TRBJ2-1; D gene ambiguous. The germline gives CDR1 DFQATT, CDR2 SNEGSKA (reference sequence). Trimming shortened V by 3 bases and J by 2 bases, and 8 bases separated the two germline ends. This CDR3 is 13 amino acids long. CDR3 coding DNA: TGCAGTGCTAGGGGCCATGCCTACAATGAGCAGTTCTTC. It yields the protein CSARGHAYNEQFF.

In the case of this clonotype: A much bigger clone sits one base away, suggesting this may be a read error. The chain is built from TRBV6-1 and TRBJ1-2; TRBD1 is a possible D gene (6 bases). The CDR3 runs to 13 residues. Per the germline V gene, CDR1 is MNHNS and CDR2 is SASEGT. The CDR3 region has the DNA TGTGCCAGCAGTGAAGGGACAGTCTATGACTACACCTTC. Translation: CASSEGTVYDYTF.

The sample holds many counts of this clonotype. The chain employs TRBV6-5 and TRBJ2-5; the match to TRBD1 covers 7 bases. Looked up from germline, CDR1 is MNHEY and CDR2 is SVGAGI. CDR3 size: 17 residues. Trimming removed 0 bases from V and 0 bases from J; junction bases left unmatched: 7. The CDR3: CASSYSRQGRDQETQYF. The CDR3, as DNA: TGTGCCAGCAGTTACTCCAGACAGGGAAGGGACCAAGAGACCCAGTACTTC.

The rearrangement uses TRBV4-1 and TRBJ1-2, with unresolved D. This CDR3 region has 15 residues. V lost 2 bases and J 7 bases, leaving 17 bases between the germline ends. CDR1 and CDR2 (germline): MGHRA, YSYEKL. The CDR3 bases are TGCGCCAGCAGCCAACTTCTCTCAGCCGGAGGTGGCTACACCTTC. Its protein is CASSQLLSAGGGYTF.

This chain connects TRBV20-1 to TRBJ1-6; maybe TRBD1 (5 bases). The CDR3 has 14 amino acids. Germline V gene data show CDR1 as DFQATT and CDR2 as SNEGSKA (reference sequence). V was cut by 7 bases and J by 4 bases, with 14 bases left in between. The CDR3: CSVTYTGYNSPLHF. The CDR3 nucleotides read TGCAGTGTTACTTACACAGGTTATAATTCACCCCTCCACTTT.

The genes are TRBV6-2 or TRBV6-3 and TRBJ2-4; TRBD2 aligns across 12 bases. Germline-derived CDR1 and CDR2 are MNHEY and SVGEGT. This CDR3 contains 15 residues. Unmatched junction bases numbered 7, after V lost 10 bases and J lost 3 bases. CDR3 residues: CATLAGGPIKNIQYF. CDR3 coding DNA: TGTGCCACCCTAGCGGGAGGGCCTATCAAAAACATTCAGTACTTC.

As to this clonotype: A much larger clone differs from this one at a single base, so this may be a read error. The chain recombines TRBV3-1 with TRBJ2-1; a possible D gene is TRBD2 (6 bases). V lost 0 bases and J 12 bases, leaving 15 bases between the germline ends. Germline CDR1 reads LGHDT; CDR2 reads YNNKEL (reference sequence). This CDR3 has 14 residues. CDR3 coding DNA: TGTGCCAGCAGCCAAGAATCCGGAGGGAGGAGGCAGTTCTTC. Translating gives CASSQESGGRRQFF.

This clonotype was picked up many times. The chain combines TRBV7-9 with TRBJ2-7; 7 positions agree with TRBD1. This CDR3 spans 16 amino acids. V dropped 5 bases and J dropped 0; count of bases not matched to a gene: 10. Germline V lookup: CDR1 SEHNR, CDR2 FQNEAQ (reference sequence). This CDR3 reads CASSPTTGETSYEQYF. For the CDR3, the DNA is TGTGCCAGCAGCCCGACAACAGGGGAAACCTCCTACGAGCAGTACTTC.

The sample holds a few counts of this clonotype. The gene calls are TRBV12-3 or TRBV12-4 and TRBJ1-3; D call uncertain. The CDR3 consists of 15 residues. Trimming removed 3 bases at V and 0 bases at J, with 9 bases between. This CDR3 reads CASSFVLNSGNTIYF. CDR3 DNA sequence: TGTGCCAGCAGTTTTGTCCTGAACTCTGGAAACACCATATATTTT.

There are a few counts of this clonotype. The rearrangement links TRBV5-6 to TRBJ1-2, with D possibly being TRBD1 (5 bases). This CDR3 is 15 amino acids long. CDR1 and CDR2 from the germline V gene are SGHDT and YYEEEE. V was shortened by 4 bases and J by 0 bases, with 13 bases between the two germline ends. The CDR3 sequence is CASSKGLTANYGYTF. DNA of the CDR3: TGTGCCAGCAGCAAGGGACTGACAGCTAACTATGGCTACACCTTC.

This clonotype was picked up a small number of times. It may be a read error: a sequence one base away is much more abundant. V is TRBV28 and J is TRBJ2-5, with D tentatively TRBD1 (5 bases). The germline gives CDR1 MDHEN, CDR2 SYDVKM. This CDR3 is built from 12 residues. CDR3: CVSKTAQETQYF. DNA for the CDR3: TGTGTCAGTAAGACAGCACAAGAGACCCAGTACTTC.

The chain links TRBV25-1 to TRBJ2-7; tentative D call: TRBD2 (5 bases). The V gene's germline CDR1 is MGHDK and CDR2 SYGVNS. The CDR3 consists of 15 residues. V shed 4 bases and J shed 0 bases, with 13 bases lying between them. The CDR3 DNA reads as TGTGCCAGCAGTGCACTCGACTACAGCTCCTACGAGCAGTACTTC. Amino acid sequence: CASSALDYSSYEQYF.

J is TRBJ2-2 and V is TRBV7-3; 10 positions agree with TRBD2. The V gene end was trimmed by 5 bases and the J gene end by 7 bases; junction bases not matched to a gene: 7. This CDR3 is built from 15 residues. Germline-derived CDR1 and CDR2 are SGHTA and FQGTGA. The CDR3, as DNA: TGTGCCAGCAGCACTGGACTAGCGGTCGGCGGGGAGCTGTTTTTT. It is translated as CASSTGLAVGGELFF.

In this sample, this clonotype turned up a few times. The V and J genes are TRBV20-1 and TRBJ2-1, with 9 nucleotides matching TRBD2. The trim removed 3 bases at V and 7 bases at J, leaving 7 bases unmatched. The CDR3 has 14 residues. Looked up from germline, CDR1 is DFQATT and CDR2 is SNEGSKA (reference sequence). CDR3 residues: CSARREGLGNEQFF. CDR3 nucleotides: TGCAGTGCTAGGCGGGAGGGCCTAGGGAATGAGCAGTTCTTC.

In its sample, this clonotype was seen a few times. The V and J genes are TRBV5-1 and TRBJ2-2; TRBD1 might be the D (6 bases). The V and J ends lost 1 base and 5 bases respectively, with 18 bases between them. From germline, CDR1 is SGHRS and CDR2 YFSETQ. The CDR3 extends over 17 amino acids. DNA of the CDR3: TGCGCCAGCAGCTTGATTGGGCAGGGGAAGCGTACCGGGGAGCTGTTTTTT. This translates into CASSLIGQGKRTGELFF.

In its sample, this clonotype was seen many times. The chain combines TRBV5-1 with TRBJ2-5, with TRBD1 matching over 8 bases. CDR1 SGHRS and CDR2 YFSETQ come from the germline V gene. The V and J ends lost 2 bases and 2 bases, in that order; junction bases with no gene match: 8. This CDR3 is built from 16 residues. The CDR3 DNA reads TGCGCCAGCAGCTTTACGGGACAGGTTTGGCAAGAGACCCAGTACTTC. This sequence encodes CASSFTGQVWQETQYF.

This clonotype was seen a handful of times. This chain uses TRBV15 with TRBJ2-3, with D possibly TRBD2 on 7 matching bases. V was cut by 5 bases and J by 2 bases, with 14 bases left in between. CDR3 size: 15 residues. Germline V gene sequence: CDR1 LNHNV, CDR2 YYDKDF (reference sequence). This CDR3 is CATSHKGGFTDTQYF. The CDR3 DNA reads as TGTGCCACCAGCCATAAGGGGGGGTTCACAGATACGCAGTATTTT.

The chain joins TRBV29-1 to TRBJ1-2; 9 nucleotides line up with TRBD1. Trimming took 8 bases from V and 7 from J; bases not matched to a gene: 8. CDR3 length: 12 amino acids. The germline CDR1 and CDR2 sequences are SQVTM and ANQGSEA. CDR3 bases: TGCAGCTTCCGGGACAGGGAAGTTGGCTACACCTTC. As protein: CSFRDREVGYTF.

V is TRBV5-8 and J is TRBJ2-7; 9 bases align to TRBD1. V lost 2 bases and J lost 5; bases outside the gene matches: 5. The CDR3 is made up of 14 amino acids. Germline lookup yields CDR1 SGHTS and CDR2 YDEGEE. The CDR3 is CASSLTGGFHEQYF. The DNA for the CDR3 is TGTGCCAGCAGCTTAACAGGGGGCTTCCACGAGCAGTACTTC.